The text below deals with one T cell receptor beta chain. Original handling: It was from reference gene primer amplification that nucleated cell counts were estimated. Profiled with immunoSEQ multiplex PCR; TCRdb holds only in-frame clones, not every one. V, J and clone size reflect that table, while D and trimming were determined from the DNA. The data show about 37,000 clones, about 87% seen once. This record belongs to a study of blood T cell repertoires in COVID-19. Study overall: PBMCs, B-cell-depleted T cells, or T cells were the source of the cDNA or gDNA that made up the material.

The germline gives CDR1 SGHVS, CDR2 FNYEAQ. There are 15 residues in the CDR3. Trimming removed 2 bases from V and 4 bases from J; junction bases left unmatched: 7. This TCR came from a human donor in a cohort sampled during active COVID-19. The sequencing sample was made of peripheral blood. This rearrangement joins TRBV7-6 to TRBJ2-5; 7 bases are shared with TRBD1. CDR3 in DNA: TGTGCCAGCAGCTTAAACAGGGGCGATCCAGAGACCCAGTACTTC. Translating gives CASSLNRGDPETQYF.